These 11 T cell receptor beta chains originate from one sample sequenced in a study of shared clonotypes between healthy human individuals. Sequenced by immunoSEQ multiplex PCR; TCRdb stores in-frame clones only, minus some. The data contain roughly 410,000 clones, 95% to 97% of them singletons. Sequenced sample: memory CD8+ T cells sorted from blood. Subset defined: CD45RO+ cells pooled with CCR7-negative TemRA cells. The receptors come from a man aged 25 to 45 in good health.

This clone appeared once. The genes are TRBV28 and TRBJ1-5; D is undetermined. V was clipped by 7 bases and J by 4 bases, with 14 bases between them. CDR1 and CDR2 from the germline V gene are MDHEN and SYDVKM. The CDR3 loop spans 14 amino acids. The CDR3 bases are TGTGCCAGCAAAGGGCAGCCAAGGAATCAGCCCCAGCATTTT. It yields the protein CASKGQPRNQPQHF.

The rearrangement uses TRBV6-5 and TRBJ1-5; possible D gene TRBD1, 5 bases. V shed 6 bases and J shed 1 base, with 10 bases lying between them. The CDR3 runs to 14 residues. From germline, CDR1 is MNHEY and CDR2 SVGAGI. The CDR3 region has the DNA TGTGCCAGCAGGAACCGGGACAGCAATCAGCCCCAGCATTTT. Residues: CASRNRDSNQPQHF.

The gene calls are TRBV7-2 and TRBJ2-1, with D maybe TRBD1 (5 bases). CDR3 length: 13 residues. Germline V lookup: CDR1 SGHTA, CDR2 FQGNSA. V lost 5 bases and J 9 bases, leaving 14 bases between the germline ends. The CDR3 region is CASSPARDGEQFF. CDR3 DNA: TGTGCCAGCAGCCCCGCCAGGGATGGTGAGCAGTTCTTC.

This clone was seen once. This sequence joins TRBV12-5 and TRBJ2-3; D uncertain. The germline gives CDR1 LGHNT, CDR2 FRNRAP. The CDR3 covers 12 residues. The V and J ends lost 1 base and 2 bases respectively, with 1 base between them. CDR3 in DNA: TGTGCTAGTGGTTTGGACACAGATACGCAGTATTTT. Amino acid sequence: CASGLDTDTQYF. The variable domain in full, with the rest retrieved from reference TRBV12-5 and TRBJ2-3, is DARVTQTPRHKVTEMGQEVTMRCQPILGHNTVFWYRQTMMQGLELLAYFRNRAPLDDSGMPKDRFSAEMPDATLATLKIQPSEPRDSAVYFCASGLDTDTQYFGPGTRLTVL.

In this sample, this clone turned up once. The chain employs TRBV4-1 and TRBJ2-3; 11 nucleotides match TRBD2. Germline CDR1 and CDR2: MGHRA and YSYEKL. The CDR3 has 17 amino acids. The V and J ends lost 4 bases and 5 bases, in that order; junction bases with no gene match: 11. DNA for the CDR3: TGCGCCAGCAGCCGGTTACATAGCGGGAGGGCCGGAGATACGCAGTATTTT. Translating it yields CASSRLHSGRAGDTQYF.

Written as DNA, the CDR3 is TGTGCCAGCAGCCGGACGGTGTACCAAGAGACCCAGTACTTC. Translation: CASSRTVYQETQYF. The chain has TRBV5-5 and TRBJ2-5; D remains ambiguous. The germline V and J ends were trimmed by 4 bases and 0 bases, with 10 bases remaining between them. Germline CDR1 SGHKS, CDR2 YYEKEE (reference sequence). The CDR3 loop spans 14 amino acids.

The chain links TRBV5-6 to TRBJ2-3; possibly TRBD2 for D (5 bases). Germline CDR1 is SGHDT and CDR2 is YYEEEE. The CDR3 is 16 amino acids. V lost 1 base, J lost 2 bases, and 14 bases lay in between. In DNA form, the CDR3 reads TGTGCCAGCAGCTTGCAGCGGCTTTATTTCACAGATACGCAGTATTTT. Translated: CASSLQRLYFTDTQYF.

CDR3 DNA: TGCGCCAGCAGCTTAACCCCCAGCGGGCACACAGATACGCAGTATTTT. Amino acid sequence: CASSLTPSGHTDTQYF. The chain is built from TRBV5-1 and TRBJ2-3, with D maybe TRBD2 (6 bases). Germline assignment: CDR1 SGHRS and CDR2 YFSETQ. The CDR3 consists of 16 residues. With 2 bases removed from V and 2 bases from J, the gap between germline ends came to 15 bases.

The V gene is TRBV6-5, the J gene TRBJ2-1; D may be TRBD2 (6 bases). With 8 bases removed from V and 2 bases from J, the gap between germline ends came to 10 bases. This CDR3 region has 13 residues. From germline, CDR1 is MNHEY and CDR2 SVGAGI. CDR3 nucleotides: TGTGCCAGCGGGTTAGCGGCCTACAATGAGCAGTTCTTC. This translates into CASGLAAYNEQFF.

The V gene is TRBV7-6, the J gene TRBJ1-3; tentative D call: TRBD1 (5 bases). CDR3 length equals 16 residues. Between the trimmed V and J ends, which lost 3 bases and 0 bases, there was a span of 12 bases. The germline V gene has CDR1 SGHVS and CDR2 FNYEAQ. The CDR3: CASSFNPGTSGNTIYF. CDR3 nucleotide sequence: TGTGCCAGCAGCTTCAACCCAGGGACCTCTGGAAACACCATATATTTT.

The chain links TRBV18 to TRBJ2-3; the match to TRBD2 covers 14 bases. Trimming removed 3 bases from V and 4 bases from J; junction bases left unmatched: 9. Germline V gene data show CDR1 as KGHSH and CDR2 as LQKENI. This CDR3 is built from 18 residues. The CDR3 protein is CASSPWTSGRREADTQYF. CDR3 nucleotide sequence: TGTGCCAGCTCACCCTGGACTAGCGGGAGGCGGGAGGCAGATACGCAGTATTTT. Variable domain in full (rest from reference TRBV18 and TRBJ2-3): NAGVMQNPRHLVRRRGQEARLRCSPMKGHSHVYWYRQLPEEGLKFMVYLQKENIIDESGMPKERFSAEFPKEGPSILRIQQVVRGDSAAYFCASSPWTSGRREADTQYFGPGTRLTVL.